This T cell receptor (beta chain) is from a study of OX40 agonist ivuxolimab in advanced cancers. Per germline, CDR1 SGHVS and CDR2 FQNEAQ. The V and J ends lost 10 bases and 0 bases respectively, with 19 bases between them. The CDR3 contains 15 residues. Clones were sequenced by immunoSEQ multiplex PCR, and TCRdb holds only the in-frame ones, with some missing. The repertoire holds approximately 74,000 clones, with 85% to 95% as singletons. This clonotype was obtained from an adult with an advanced solid tumor such as melanoma, head and neck, liver or kidney cancer. This material consisted of CD4+ or CD8+ T cells sorted from blood, taken in a trial of the OX40 agonist ivuxolimab. The chain uses TRBV7-8 and TRBJ2-7; unclear D gene. CDR3 bases: TGTGCCAACAACAAGGACCTTCAAAGCTCCTACGAGCAGTACTTC. This translates into CANNKDLQSSYEQYF.